The 19 T cell receptor beta chains reported below all come from one sample, sequenced in a study of metastatic and nonmetastatic thyroid tumors. TCRdb called clones again from the PCR reads with MiXCR. Seen here are over 20,000 clones, roughly 10% observed once, and the top ten hold 7.6%. No treatment had been given to any patient before thyroid surgery. The specimen sequenced was blood. The receptors shown here come from a female donor with papillary thyroid cancer or a benign thyroid nodule (not recorded which). Some clones in this sample may be carry-over from other donors' samples.

The chain couples TRBV20-1 to TRBJ2-1; 13 positions agree with TRBD2. CDR3 length: 16 residues. The germline gives CDR1 DFQATT, CDR2 SNEGSKA (reference sequence). V dropped 6 bases and J dropped 4; count of bases not matched to a gene: 9. CDR3 sequence reads: CSAKTSGRAQYNEQFF. CDR3 nucleotides: TGCAGTGCCAAAACTAGCGGGAGGGCCCAATACAATGAGCAGTTCTTC.

This clone showed up many times. V is TRBV6-1 and J is TRBJ2-2, with 11 bases matching TRBD2. The junction had 3 bases not matched to a gene; V was cut back by 4 bases and J by 5 bases. CDR1 and CDR2 from the germline V gene are MNHNS and SASEGT. The CDR3 consists of 15 residues. CDR3 sequence reads: CASSVLAGGTGELFF. CDR3 in DNA: TGTGCCAGCAGTGTTCTAGCGGGAGGAACCGGGGAGCTGTTTTTT.

Turning to this clone: A much larger clone sits a single nucleotide away, making a read error possible. CDR3 coding DNA: TGTGCCAGCAGTCTTAGCGGGAAGGCCTACAATGAGCAGTTCTTC. Translating it yields CASSLSGKAYNEQFF. This chain links TRBV7-2 with TRBJ2-1; TRBD2 matches at 8 bases. CDR3 length equals 15 residues. The junction had 6 bases not matched to a gene; V was cut back by 6 bases and J by 2 bases. The V gene's germline CDR1 is SGHTA and CDR2 FQGNSA.

As to this clone: A much larger clone differs by one base, so this may be a read error. CDR3 protein: CASSRNRNYGYTF. The CDR3 DNA sequence: TGTGCCAGCAGCCGAAACAGGAACTATGGCTACACCTTC. This chain connects TRBV14 to TRBJ1-2, with D maybe TRBD1 (5 bases). V dropped 4 bases and J dropped 2 bases, with 8 bases sitting between them. The CDR3 has 13 amino acids. Germline CDR1 reads SGHDN; CDR2 reads FVKESK.

The V call is TRBV11-3, the J call TRBJ2-2; 12 nucleotides line up with TRBD2. Per the germline V gene, CDR1 is SGHNT and CDR2 is YENEEA. Trimming cost V 0 bases and J 8 bases; bases outside gene matches: 4. CDR3 length: 16 residues. This CDR3 is CASSLDGLAGTGELFF. The CDR3 bases are TGTGCCAGCAGCTTAGACGGACTAGCGGGAACGGGGGAGCTGTTTTTT.

In regard to this clone: Being one base from a much bigger clone, this may be a read error. V usage is TRBV20-1 and J usage is TRBJ2-6; D unresolved. The V and J ends lost 5 bases and 0 bases respectively, with 14 bases between them. The CDR3 runs to 16 residues. CDR1 and CDR2 from the germline V gene are DFQATT and SNEGSKA (reference sequence). The CDR3 DNA follows: TGCAGTGCTCGACCGGGTAAGAGCTCTGGGGCCAACGTCCTGACTTTC. This gives the protein CSARPGKSSGANVLTF.

The sample holds many counts of this clone. Distinct nucleotide sequences in the sample also encode this CDR3. The V call is TRBV20-1, the J call TRBJ1-5, with 8 bases that match TRBD1. The CDR3 has 15 amino acids. V shed 4 bases and J 2 bases; nucleotides not matched to a gene: 7. Germline lookup yields CDR1 DFQATT and CDR2 SNEGSKA (reference sequence). The CDR3 region has the DNA TGCAGTGCTACGCCAGGGGGCCTGGGCAATCAGCCCCAGCATTTT. This encodes CSATPGGLGNQPQHF.

This clone was observed at least ten times. The V gene is TRBV5-1, the J gene TRBJ2-3; TRBD1 agrees at 7 bases. The germline gives CDR1 SGHRS, CDR2 YFSETQ. V was clipped by 4 bases and J by 1 base; unmatched bases: 3. This CDR3 comprises 14 residues. The CDR3 reads CASSPDRGTDTQYF. The CDR3, as DNA: TGCGCCAGCAGCCCAGACAGGGGCACAGATACGCAGTATTTT.

This clone was counted many times. This chain connects TRBV20-1 to TRBJ2-4; weak D call: TRBD2 (5 bases). The V gene lost 0 bases and the J gene lost 3 bases, with 15 bases spanning the gap. Per germline, CDR1 DFQATT and CDR2 SNEGSKA (reference sequence). This CDR3 is 16 amino acids long. This chain's CDR3 is CSARDVILGDKNIQYF. CDR3 in DNA: TGCAGTGCTAGAGATGTCATCCTCGGGGACAAAAACATTCAGTACTTC.

In its sample, this clone was seen many times. This chain connects TRBV7-2 to TRBJ2-2, with D uncertain. This CDR3 spans 13 amino acids. CDR1 is SGHTA and CDR2 is FQGNSA in the germline V gene. V was trimmed by 1 base and J by 6 bases, leaving 6 bases between them. The CDR3 region has the DNA TGTGCCAGCAGCTTAGATTGGGCCGGGGAGCTGTTTTTT. It yields the protein CASSLDWAGELFF.

The DNA of the CDR3 is TGTGCCAGCAGTGAACAGGCCTCTGGGGCCAACGTCCTGACTTTC. Translating gives CASSEQASGANVLTF. The chain has TRBV6-1 and TRBJ2-6, with D uncertain. The CDR3 extends over 15 amino acids. V was shortened by 2 bases and J by 0 bases, with 5 bases between the two germline ends. CDR1 and CDR2 (germline): MNHNS, SASEGT.

This clone occurred many times. The chain is built from TRBV19 and TRBJ2-1; D not certain. Per the germline V gene, CDR1 is LNHDA and CDR2 is SQIVND (reference sequence). This CDR3 has 14 residues. Trimming removed 5 bases at V and 7 bases at J, with 15 bases between. The CDR3 reads CASSPLRDGNEQFF. CDR3 bases: TGTGCCAGTAGTCCCCTTAGGGATGGGAATGAGCAGTTCTTC.

This clone qualifies as medium-sized (0.01 to 0.1%). V gene TRBV6-2 or TRBV6-3 combines with J gene TRBJ2-3; D might be TRBD1 (5 bases). Germline V gene sequence: CDR1 MNHEY, CDR2 SVGEGT. The CDR3 has 14 amino acids. V shed 8 bases and J shed 4 bases, with 16 bases lying between them. CDR3 in DNA: TGTGCCAGCTCTGGTCTAAGGGGATCAGATACGCAGTATTTT. Its translation is CASSGLRGSDTQYF.

This clone is medium-sized. The chain recombines TRBV28 with TRBJ2-7; no definite D call. CDR3 length: 11 amino acids. The V gene's germline CDR1 is MDHEN and CDR2 SYDVKM. V lost 5 bases to trimming and J lost 3 bases, with 5 bases between them. CDR3 region: CASSPRYEQYF. The CDR3 coding sequence is TGTGCCAGCAGTCCTCGCTACGAGCAGTACTTC.

The rearrangement links TRBV7-2 to TRBJ1-2; 7 nucleotides line up with TRBD1. The CDR3 totals 14 residues. Unmatched junction bases numbered 6, after V lost 4 bases and J lost 4 bases. Germline V lookup: CDR1 SGHTA, CDR2 FQGNSA. For the CDR3, the DNA is TGTGCCAGCAGCTCACTTGGGACAGCCTATGGCTACACCTTC. As protein: CASSSLGTAYGYTF.

The sample holds many counts of this clone. This rearrangement joins TRBV10-1 to TRBJ2-3, with 10 bases aligning to TRBD1. The J segment lost 3 bases and the V segment lost 8 bases, leaving 5 bases of the junction unmatched. The CDR3 spans 14 residues. Germline V gives CDR1 WNHNN, CDR2 SYGVQD (reference sequence). CDR3 sequence: CASSRDRGTDTQYF. As DNA, the CDR3 is TGCGCCAGCTCTCGGGACAGGGGAACAGATACGCAGTATTTT.

The J gene is TRBJ2-3, the V gene TRBV7-2; 7 bases are shared with TRBD2. J was trimmed by 15 bases and V by 0 bases; bases with no gene match: 15. Germline CDR1 SGHTA, CDR2 FQGNSA. The CDR3 is made up of 15 amino acids. The CDR3: CASSLASGWGDTHYF. The CDR3 nucleotides read TGTGCCAGCAGCTTAGCTAGCGGGTGGGGAGATACTCATTATTTT.

Concerning this clone itself: A much larger clone differs from this one at a single base, so this may be a read error. Other DNA sequences within the sample encode an identical CDR3. The CDR3 DNA reads as TGTGCCAGTAGCCGGACAGGGGGCGGGACCGGGGAGCTGTTTTTT. Residues: CASSRTGGGTGELFF. The V and J genes are TRBV4-2 and TRBJ2-2; 11 nucleotides agree with TRBD1. Per germline, CDR1 LGHNA and CDR2 YNFKEQ. The CDR3 extends over 15 amino acids.

This clone has just a few counts. Relative to the germline gene, one junction end is altered; a read error may explain this. The chain joins TRBV15 to TRBJ2-5; 8 positions match TRBD1. Germline V CDR1 and CDR2: LNHNV, YYDKDF (reference sequence). The CDR3 runs to 14 residues. CDR3 nucleotide sequence: TGTGACACCAGCGGAAACAGGGGGCAAGAGACCCAGTACTTC. Translated: CDTSGNRGQETQYF.